This T cell receptor (beta chain) came from a study of OX40 agonist ivuxolimab in advanced cancers. Study-wide context: Partial responses occurred in three patients (one hepatocellular carcinoma, two cutaneous melanoma). The study's findings and limits: Partial responders at 0.1-3.0 mg/kg had among the lowest clonal expansion. CD4+ T cells averaged fewer expanded clones than CD8+ T cells. By week 6 at 0.1 to 3.0 mg/kg, blood CD4+ and CD8+ T cells had expanded clonally.

Only in-frame clones appear in the TCRdb table, and some are missing; sequencing was by immunoSEQ multiplex PCR. The repertoire holds some 130,000 clones, with 85% to 90% as singletons. The ends were cut back, 1 base at V and 2 bases at J, with 9 bases in the middle. This CDR3 has 16 amino acids. Germline V gene sequence: CDR1 MGHRA, CDR2 YSYEKL. To note about this clone: The antigen is unknown.

This TCR was recovered from an adult with an advanced solid tumor such as melanoma, head and neck, liver or kidney cancer. This sample comprised CD4+ or CD8+ T cells sorted from blood, obtained in a trial of the OX40 agonist ivuxolimab. The rearrangement uses TRBV4-1 and TRBJ2-6; D is uncertain. The CDR3 is CASSQVSSPGANVLTF. The CDR3 DNA sequence: TGCGCCAGCAGCCAAGTTAGTTCGCCTGGGGCCAACGTCCTGACTTTC.